Listed below are T cell receptor beta chains from one sample, sequenced in a study of control samples from healthy donors and cancer patients. Here immunoSEQ multiplex PCR was the method, and the copy in TCRdb shows in-frame clones only, minus some. The table shows 70,000 to 95,000 clones, with 80% to 95% occurring only once. What was sequenced was PBMCs. The source is a woman aged 40 to 49 with lung cancer. Both conserved end residues are part of each CDR3. D genes are given only for firm matches.

J gene: TRBJ1-1; D gene: .; V gene: TRBV12-3/TRBV12-4; CDR3 DNA: TGTGCCAGCAGTTTCGCGACTGAAGCTTTCTTT; CDR3 protein: CASSFATEAFF
J gene: TRBJ2-3; D gene: .; V gene: TRBV29-1; CDR3 DNA: TGCAGCGTTAGGACAGCCGCAGATACGCAGTATTTT; CDR3 protein: CSVRTAADTQYF
J gene: TRBJ1-6; D gene: .; V gene: TRBV30; CDR3 DNA: TGTGCGGCGGGGGCCCCCCTCCACTTT; CDR3 protein: CAAGAPLHF
J gene: TRBJ1-4; D gene: .; V gene: TRBV3-1/TRBV3-2; CDR3 DNA: TGTGCCAGCAGCCCCGGGTCCGAAAAACTGTTTTTT; CDR3 protein: CASSPGSEKLFF
J gene: TRBJ2-3; D gene: .; V gene: TRBV7-2; CDR3 DNA: TGTGCCAGCAGCAAACGGGGGCGCACAGATACGCAGTATTTT; CDR3 protein: CASSKRGRTDTQYF
J gene: TRBJ2-7; D gene: TRBD1; V gene: TRBV7-7; CDR3 DNA: TGTGCTAGCAGCGCGGACAGGGCAAACGGCGAGCAGTACTTC; CDR3 protein: CASSADRANGEQYF
J gene: TRBJ1-5; D gene: .; V gene: TRBV5-1; CDR3 DNA: TGCGCCAGCAGCTTGGAGGCAGATCAGCCCCAGCATTTT; CDR3 protein: CASSLEADQPQHF
J gene: TRBJ1-4; D gene: .; V gene: TRBV7-2; CDR3 DNA: TGTGCCAGCAGCTTACAGGGATGGGGGGAAAAACTGTTTTTT; CDR3 protein: CASSLQGWGEKLFF
J gene: TRBJ1-1; D gene: TRBD1; V gene: TRBV11-3; CDR3 DNA: TGTGCCAGCAGCCCGGCACAGGGGTACACTGAAGCTTTCTTT; CDR3 protein: CASSPAQGYTEAFF
J gene: TRBJ2-1; D gene: .; V gene: TRBV9; CDR3 DNA: TGTGCCAGCAGCGCCCGGCGCCGGGACGAGCAGTTCTTC; CDR3 protein: CASSARRRDEQFF
J gene: TRBJ1-6; D gene: TRBD1; V gene: TRBV5-8; CDR3 DNA: TGTGCCAGCAGCTTGGGGCCCTTCCGGCAGGGGGATTCACCCCTCCACTTT; CDR3 protein: CASSLGPFRQGDSPLHF
J gene: TRBJ2-7; D gene: .; V gene: TRBV5-1; CDR3 DNA: TGCGCCAGCAGCCCCGCACTAGGGACTCCCACCTTC; CDR3 protein: CASSPALGTPTF
J gene: TRBJ1-2; D gene: .; V gene: TRBV29-1; CDR3 DNA: TGCAGCGTTGACACAGGCTTGGCTAACTATGGCTACACCTTC; CDR3 protein: CSVDTGLANYGYTF
J gene: TRBJ1-4; D gene: TRBD1; V gene: TRBV11-3; CDR3 DNA: TGTGCCAGCAGCTTACGACAGGGGAATGAAAAACTGTTTTTT; CDR3 protein: CASSLRQGNEKLFF
J gene: TRBJ1-1; D gene: .; V gene: TRBV19; CDR3 DNA: TGTGCCAGTAGTTTGGTTGTTTTGGCCACTGAAGCTTTCTTT; CDR3 protein: CASSLVVLATEAFF
J gene: TRBJ1-1; D gene: .; V gene: TRBV4-1; CDR3 DNA: TGCGCCAGCAGCCAAGAACAGGGTTCGGGTGAAGCTTTCTTT; CDR3 protein: CASSQEQGSGEAFF
J gene: TRBJ1-2; D gene: .; V gene: TRBV12-5; CDR3 DNA: TGTGCTAGTGGTTTGGTACCGCGGTCCAGGGCGGGTGGCTACACCTTC; CDR3 protein: CASGLVPRSRAGGYTF
J gene: TRBJ1-3; D gene: TRBD1; V gene: TRBV29-1; CDR3 DNA: TGCAGCGTTAACAGGGGATCGAGCTCTGGAAACACCATATATTTT; CDR3 protein: CSVNRGSSSGNTIYF
J gene: TRBJ1-2; D gene: .; V gene: TRBV6-4; CDR3 DNA: TGTGCCAGCAGTGCAAACCCGGGGGCTAACTATGGCTACACCTTC; CDR3 protein: CASSANPGANYGYTF
J gene: TRBJ1-4; D gene: .; V gene: TRBV9; CDR3 DNA: TGTGCCAGCAGCCAGGGCGGGGCAAAGGATGAAAAACTGTTTTTT; CDR3 protein: CASSQGGAKDEKLFF
J gene: TRBJ2-1; D gene: TRBD1; V gene: TRBV3-1/TRBV3-2; CDR3 DNA: TGTGCCAGCAGCCATCATACAGGGGGGAAGGTCAATGAGCAGTTCTTC; CDR3 protein: CASSHHTGGKVNEQFF
J gene: TRBJ1-4; D gene: .; V gene: TRBV2; CDR3 DNA: TGTGCCAGCAGTGGGGGCGCGCGTGAAAAACTGTTTTTT; CDR3 protein: CASSGGAREKLFF
J gene: TRBJ2-7; D gene: TRBD1; V gene: TRBV7-9; CDR3 DNA: TGTGCCAGCAGCTCGGACAGGGGATTCTTCGAGCAGTACTTC; CDR3 protein: CASSSDRGFFEQYF
J gene: TRBJ2-7; D gene: TRBD2; V gene: TRBV5-1; CDR3 DNA: TGCGCCAGCAGCTTACTAGCGGGGGGGCCTTACGAGCAGTACTTC; CDR3 protein: CASSLLAGGPYEQYF
J gene: TRBJ1-4; D gene: TRBD1; V gene: TRBV10-3; CDR3 DNA: TGTGCCATCAGTGACCCAGGGGGGGAATATGAAAAACTGTTTTTT; CDR3 protein: CAISDPGGEYEKLFF
J gene: TRBJ1-6; D gene: .; V gene: TRBV19; CDR3 DNA: TGTGCCAGTATGGCGAAGCGGCGATCACCCCTCCACTTT; CDR3 protein: CASMAKRRSPLHF
J gene: TRBJ2-3; D gene: TRBD2; V gene: TRBV9; CDR3 DNA: TGTGCCAGCACCACTAGCGGGGGCACAGATACGCAGTATTTT; CDR3 protein: CASTTSGGTDTQYF
J gene: TRBJ2-1; D gene: .; V gene: TRBV4-2; CDR3 DNA: TGTGCCAGCAGCCTGCACAGAGAATACAATGAGCAGTTCTTC; CDR3 protein: CASSLHREYNEQFF
J gene: TRBJ1-4; D gene: .; V gene: TRBV3-1/TRBV3-2; CDR3 DNA: TGTGCCAGCAGTCCGACAGGTTTCACTGAAAAACTGTTTTTT; CDR3 protein: CASSPTGFTEKLFF
J gene: TRBJ1-2; D gene: .; V gene: TRBV6-6; CDR3 DNA: TGTGCCAGCAGTTCACTAGGCTCTGGCTACACCTTC; CDR3 protein: CASSSLGSGYTF
J gene: TRBJ1-5; D gene: .; V gene: TRBV6-5; CDR3 DNA: TGTGCCAGCAGGAGGTACGTTAGGAGCAATCAGCCCCAGCATTTT; CDR3 protein: CASRRYVRSNQPQHF
J gene: TRBJ2-3; D gene: TRBD1; V gene: TRBV5-1; CDR3 DNA: TGCGCCAGCAGCCCCTGGACAGGGAGCACAGATACGCAGTATTTT; CDR3 protein: CASSPWTGSTDTQYF
J gene: TRBJ2-6; D gene: .; V gene: TRBV3-1/TRBV3-2; CDR3 DNA: TGTGCCAGCAGCCGAGAAGCGTATGGGGCCAACGTCCTGACTTTC; CDR3 protein: CASSREAYGANVLTF